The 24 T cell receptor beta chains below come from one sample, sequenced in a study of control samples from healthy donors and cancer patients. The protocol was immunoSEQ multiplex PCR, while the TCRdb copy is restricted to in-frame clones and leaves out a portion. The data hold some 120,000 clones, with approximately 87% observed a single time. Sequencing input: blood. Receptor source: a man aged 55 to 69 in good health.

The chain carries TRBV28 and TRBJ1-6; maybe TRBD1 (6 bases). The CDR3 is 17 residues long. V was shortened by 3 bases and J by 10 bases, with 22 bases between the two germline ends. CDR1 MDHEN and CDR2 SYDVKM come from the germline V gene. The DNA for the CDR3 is TGTGCCAGCAGTTTTTTGTCGTCTTTGGGGGGCCGATCACCCCTCCACTTT. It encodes CASSFLSSLGGRSPLHF.

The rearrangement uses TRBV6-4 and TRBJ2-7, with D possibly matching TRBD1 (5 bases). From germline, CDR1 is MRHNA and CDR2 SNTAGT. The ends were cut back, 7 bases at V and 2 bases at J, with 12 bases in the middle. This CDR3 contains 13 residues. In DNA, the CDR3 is TGTGCCAGCACCTTGGGGCTTACCTACGAGCAGTACTTC. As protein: CASTLGLTYEQYF.

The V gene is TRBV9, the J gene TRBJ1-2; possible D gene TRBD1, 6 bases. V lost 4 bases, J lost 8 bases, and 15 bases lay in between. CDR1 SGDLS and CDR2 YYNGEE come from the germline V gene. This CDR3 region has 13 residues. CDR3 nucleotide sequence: TGTGCCAGCAGCCTCTGGAGGGGGGGCGGCTACACCTTC. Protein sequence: CASSLWRGGGYTF.

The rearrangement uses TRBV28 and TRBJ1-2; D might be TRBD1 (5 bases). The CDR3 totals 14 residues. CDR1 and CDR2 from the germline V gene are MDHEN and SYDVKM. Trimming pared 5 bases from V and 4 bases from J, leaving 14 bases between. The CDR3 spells CASSPTQGGYGYTF. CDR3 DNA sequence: TGTGCCAGCAGTCCCACCCAGGGCGGCTATGGCTACACCTTC.

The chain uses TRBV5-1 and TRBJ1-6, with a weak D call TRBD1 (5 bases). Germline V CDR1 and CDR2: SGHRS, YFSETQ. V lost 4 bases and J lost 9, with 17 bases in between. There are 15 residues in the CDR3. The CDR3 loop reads CASSRAGGTGSPLHF. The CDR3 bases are TGCGCCAGCAGCAGGGCGGGGGGAACCGGTTCACCCCTCCACTTT.

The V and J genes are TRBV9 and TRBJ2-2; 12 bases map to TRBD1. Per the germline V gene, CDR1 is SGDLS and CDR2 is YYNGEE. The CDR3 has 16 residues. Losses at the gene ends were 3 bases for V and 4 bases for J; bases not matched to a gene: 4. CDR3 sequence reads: CASSAGTGGGTGELFF. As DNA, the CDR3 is TGTGCCAGCAGCGCAGGGACAGGGGGCGGCACCGGGGAGCTGTTTTTT.

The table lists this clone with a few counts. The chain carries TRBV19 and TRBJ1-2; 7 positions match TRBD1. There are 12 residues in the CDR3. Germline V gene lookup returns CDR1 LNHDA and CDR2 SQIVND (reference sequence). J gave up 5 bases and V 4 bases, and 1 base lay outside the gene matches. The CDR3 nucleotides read TGTGCCAGTAGTACGGGACAGTATGGCTACACCTTC. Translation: CASSTGQYGYTF.

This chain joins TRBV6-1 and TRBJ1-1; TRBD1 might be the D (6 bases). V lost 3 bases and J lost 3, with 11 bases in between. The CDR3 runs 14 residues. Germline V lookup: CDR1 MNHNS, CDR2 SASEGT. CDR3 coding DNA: TGTGCCAGCAGTGAGGATTCAGGGGACACTGAAGCTTTCTTT. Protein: CASSEDSGDTEAFF.

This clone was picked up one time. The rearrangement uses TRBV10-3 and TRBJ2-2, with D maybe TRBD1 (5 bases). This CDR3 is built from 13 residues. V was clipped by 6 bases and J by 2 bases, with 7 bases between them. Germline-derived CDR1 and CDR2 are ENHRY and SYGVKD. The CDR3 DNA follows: TGTGCCATCAGGGACACCAACACCGGGGAGCTGTTTTTT. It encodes CAIRDTNTGELFF.

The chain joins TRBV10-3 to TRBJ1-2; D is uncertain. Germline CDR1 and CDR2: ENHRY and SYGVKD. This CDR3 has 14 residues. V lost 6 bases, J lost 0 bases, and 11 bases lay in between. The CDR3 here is CAISTSAANYGYTF. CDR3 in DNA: TGTGCCATCAGCACGTCAGCAGCTAACTATGGCTACACCTTC.

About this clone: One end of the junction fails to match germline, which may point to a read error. This CDR3 reads CASSLRDRQGTQYF. DNA of the CDR3: TGTGCCAGCAGCTTACGGGACAGGCAAGGGACCCAGTACTTC. The chain employs TRBV7-9 and TRBJ2-5, with TRBD1 identical over 8 bases. This CDR3 contains 14 residues. Germline loops: CDR1 SEHNR, CDR2 FQNEAQ (reference sequence).

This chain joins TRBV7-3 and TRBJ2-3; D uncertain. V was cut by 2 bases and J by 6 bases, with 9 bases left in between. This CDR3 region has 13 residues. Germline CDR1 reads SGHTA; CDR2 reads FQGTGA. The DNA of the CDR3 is TGTGCCAGCAGCTTAGCTGGGCCGGATACGCAGTATTTT. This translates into CASSLAGPDTQYF.

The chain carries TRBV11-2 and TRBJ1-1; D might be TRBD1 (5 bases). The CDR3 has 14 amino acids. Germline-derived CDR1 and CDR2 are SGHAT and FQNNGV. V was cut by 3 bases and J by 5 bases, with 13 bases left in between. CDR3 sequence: CASSFRREDTEAFF. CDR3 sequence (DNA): TGTGCCAGCAGCTTCCGCAGGGAAGATACTGAAGCTTTCTTT.

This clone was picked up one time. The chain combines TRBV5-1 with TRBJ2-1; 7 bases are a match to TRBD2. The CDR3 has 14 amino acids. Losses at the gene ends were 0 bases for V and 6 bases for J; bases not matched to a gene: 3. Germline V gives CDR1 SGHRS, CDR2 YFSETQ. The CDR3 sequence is CASSLAGGLNEQFF. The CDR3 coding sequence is TGCGCCAGCAGCTTGGCGGGGGGACTCAATGAGCAGTTCTTC. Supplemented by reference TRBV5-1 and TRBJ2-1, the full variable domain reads KAGVTQTPRYLIKTRGQQVTLSCSPISGHRSVSWYQQTPGQGLQFLFEYFSETQRNKGNFPGRFSGRQFSNSRSEMNVSTLELGDSALYLCASSLAGGLNEQFFGPGTRLTVL.

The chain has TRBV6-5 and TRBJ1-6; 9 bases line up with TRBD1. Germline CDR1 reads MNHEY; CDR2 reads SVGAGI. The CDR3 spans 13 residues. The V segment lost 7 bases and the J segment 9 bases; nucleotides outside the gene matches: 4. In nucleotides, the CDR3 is TGTGCCAGCAAACAGGGGGCTGGTTCACCCCTCCACTTT. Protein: CASKQGAGSPLHF.

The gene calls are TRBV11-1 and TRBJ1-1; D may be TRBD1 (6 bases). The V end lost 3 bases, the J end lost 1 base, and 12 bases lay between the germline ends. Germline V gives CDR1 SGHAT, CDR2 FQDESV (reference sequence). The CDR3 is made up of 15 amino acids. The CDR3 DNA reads TGTGCCAGCAGCTTCGGCGGCAGGGGGAACACTGAAGCTTTCTTT. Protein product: CASSFGGRGNTEAFF.

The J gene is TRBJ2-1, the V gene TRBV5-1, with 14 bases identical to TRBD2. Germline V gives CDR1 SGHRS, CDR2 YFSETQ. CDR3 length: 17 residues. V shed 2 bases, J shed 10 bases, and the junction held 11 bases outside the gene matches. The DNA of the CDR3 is TGCGCCAGCAGCTTACCGGGACTAGCGGGGGCCCAAGAAGAGCAGTTCTTC. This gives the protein CASSLPGLAGAQEEQFF. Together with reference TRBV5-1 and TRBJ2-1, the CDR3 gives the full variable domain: KAGVTQTPRYLIKTRGQQVTLSCSPISGHRSVSWYQQTPGQGLQFLFEYFSETQRNKGNFPGRFSGRQFSNSRSEMNVSTLELGDSALYLCASSLPGLAGAQEEQFFGPGTRLTVL.

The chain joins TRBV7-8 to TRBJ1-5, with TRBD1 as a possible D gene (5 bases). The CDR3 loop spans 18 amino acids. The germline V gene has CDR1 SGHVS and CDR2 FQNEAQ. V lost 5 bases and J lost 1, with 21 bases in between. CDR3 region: CASSHLGRGGISNQPQHF. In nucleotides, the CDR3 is TGTGCCAGCAGCCACCTCGGTCGGGGGGGTATCAGCAATCAGCCCCAGCATTTT.

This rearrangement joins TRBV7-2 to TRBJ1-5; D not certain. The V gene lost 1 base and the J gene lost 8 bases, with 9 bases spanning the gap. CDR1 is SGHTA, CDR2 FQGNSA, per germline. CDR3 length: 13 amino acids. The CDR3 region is CASSLETLKPQHF. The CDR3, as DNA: TGTGCCAGCAGCTTAGAAACACTGAAGCCCCAGCATTTT.

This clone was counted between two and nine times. The CDR3 coding sequence is TGTGCCAGCCGACAGAACTCTGGGGCCAACGTCCTGACTTTC. The encoded protein is CASRQNSGANVLTF. The chain links TRBV27 to TRBJ2-6; the D gene is possibly TRBD1 (5 bases). The V gene lost 8 bases and the J gene lost 0 bases, with 8 bases spanning the gap. Germline loops: CDR1 MNHEY, CDR2 SMNVEV (reference sequence). The CDR3 consists of 14 residues.

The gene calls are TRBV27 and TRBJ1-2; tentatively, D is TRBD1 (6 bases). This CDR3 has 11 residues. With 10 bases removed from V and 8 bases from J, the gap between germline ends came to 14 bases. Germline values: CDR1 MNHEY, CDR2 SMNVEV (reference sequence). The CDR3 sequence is CAIRGGGGYTF. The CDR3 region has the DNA TGTGCCATTCGGGGAGGGGGAGGCTACACCTTC.

This chain's CDR3 is CATSRARTTYGYTF. The CDR3 DNA follows: TGTGCCACCAGCAGAGCCCGGACAACGTATGGCTACACCTTC. The V call is TRBV15, the J call TRBJ1-2; a weak D match, TRBD1 (5 bases). The CDR3 sequence is 14 residues long. Germline V CDR1 and CDR2: LNHNV, YYDKDF (reference sequence). V lost 1 base to trimming and J lost 5 bases, with 11 bases between them. The complete variable domain, with remaining parts taken from reference TRBV15 and TRBJ1-2, reads DAMVIQNPRYQVTQFGKPVTLSCSQTLNHNVMYWYQQKSSQAPKLLFHYYDKDFNNEADTPDNFQSRRPNTSFCFLDIRSPGLGDTAMYLCATSRARTTYGYTFGSGTRLTVV.

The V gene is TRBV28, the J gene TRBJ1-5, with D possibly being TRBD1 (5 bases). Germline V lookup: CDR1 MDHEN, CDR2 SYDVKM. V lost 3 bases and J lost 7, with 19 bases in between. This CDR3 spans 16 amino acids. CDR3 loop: CASSLSGRGMRQPQHF. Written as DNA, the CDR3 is TGTGCCAGCAGTTTGTCGGGACGGGGGATGAGGCAGCCCCAGCATTTT. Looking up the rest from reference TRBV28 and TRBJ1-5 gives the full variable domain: DVKVTQSSRYLVKRTGEKVFLECVQDMDHENMFWYRQDPGLGLRLIYFSYDVKMKEKGDIPEGYSVSREKKERFSLILESASTNQTSMYLCASSLSGRGMRQPQHFGDGTRLSIL.

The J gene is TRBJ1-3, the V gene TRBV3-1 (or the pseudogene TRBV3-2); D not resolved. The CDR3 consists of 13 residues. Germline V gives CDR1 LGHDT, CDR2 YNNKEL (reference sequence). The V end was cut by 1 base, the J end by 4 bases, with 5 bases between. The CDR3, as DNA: TGTGCCAGCAGCCAAGGCCTAGGAAACACCATATATTTT. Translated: CASSQGLGNTIYF.